This T cell receptor (beta chain) was observed in a study of blood T cell repertoires in COVID-19. In germline, CDR1 is SGHAT, CDR2 FQNNGV. CDR3 length: 15 residues. Trimming stripped 4 bases from V and 8 bases from J, with 15 bases between. Assay: immunoSEQ multiplex PCR; the TCRdb copy retains only in-frame clones and omits some. The data show around 450,000 clones, with around 90% seen just once and 0.7% held by the top ten. Recruitment covered roughly 24 US areas and drew participants whose ages spanned about 18 to 89 years. The study assigned cohorts using participant-reported clinical history. Before being deemed recovered, Cohort 3 donors had two negative PCRs, clearance, or symptom resolution.

What was sequenced was PBMCs or T cells enriched from blood (not recorded which). The chain recombines TRBV11-2 with TRBJ1-6; weak D call: TRBD1 (5 bases). The sequence derives from a woman under 30 who had recovered from COVID-19. CDR3 sequence (DNA): TGTGCCAGCAGCTCCGGGCGGGGCGGTCATTCACCCCTCCACTTT. Residues: CASSSGRGGHSPLHF.